These T cell receptor beta chains were read from a single sample in a study of OX40 agonist ivuxolimab in advanced cancers. The data were produced by immunoSEQ multiplex PCR, yet TCRdb's version contains in-frame clones alone and is incomplete. Among 70,000 to 80,000 clones listed, around 89% were seen once. This sample comprised CD4+ or CD8+ T cells sorted from blood, obtained in a trial of the OX40 agonist ivuxolimab. All receptors derive from an adult with an advanced solid tumor such as melanoma, head and neck, liver or kidney cancer. Each CDR3 is given with its conserved first and last residue. A D gene is named only where the DNA matches it firmly. Only some rows state a clone size, as once, few, many or a class for expanded clones.

V: TRBV5-5
size: NA
J: TRBJ2-1
D: NA
DNA: TGTGCCAGCAGCCAGGACCTCGCCCCCTACAATGAGCAGTTCTTC
CDR3: CASSQDLAPYNEQFF

V: TRBV6-4
size: once
J: TRBJ2-1
D: NA
DNA: TGTGCCAGCAGTGACACTCCGGGTAGTTCCTTCAATGAGCAGTTCTTC
CDR3: CASSDTPGSSFNEQFF

V: TRBV19
size: few
J: TRBJ2-5
D: NA
DNA: TGTGCCAGTAGTACACCTAGGGGGTCCGAGGAGACCCAGTACTTC
CDR3: CASSTPRGSEETQYF

V: TRBV18
size: NA
J: TRBJ1-1
D: NA
DNA: TGTGCCAGCTCACCACATCTGGACACTGAAGCTTTCTTT
CDR3: CASSPHLDTEAFF

V: TRBV18
size: once
J: TRBJ1-1
D: NA
DNA: TGTGCCAGCTCACCTACCACAGGAAACACTGAAGCTTTCTTT
CDR3: CASSPTTGNTEAFF

V: TRBV6-1
size: NA
J: TRBJ2-7
D: NA
DNA: TGTGCCAGCAGTGAAGAAGGAGTAGGGGAACGTTCCTACGAGCAGTACTTC
CDR3: CASSEEGVGERSYEQYF

V: TRBV5-4
size: NA
J: TRBJ2-5
D: NA
DNA: TGTGCCAGCAGCTTTCGGGACCGAGGAGAGACCCAGTACTTC
CDR3: CASSFRDRGETQYF

V: TRBV6-5
size: NA
J: TRBJ2-1
D: TRBD1
DNA: TGTGCCAGCAGGGTGACAGGGATCTCCTACAATGAGCAGTTCTTC
CDR3: CASRVTGISYNEQFF

V: TRBV7-3
size: NA
J: TRBJ2-5
D: TRBD2
DNA: TGTGCCAGCAGCTTAGTCGGGACTAGCGGGACGTCTGCCCAAGAGACCCAGTACTTC
CDR3: CASSLVGTSGTSAQETQYF

V: TRBV7-7
size: NA
J: TRBJ2-2
D: TRBD2
DNA: TGTGCCAGCAGCTTCTCCGGGGGGGGCACCGGGGAGCTGTTTTTT
CDR3: CASSFSGGGTGELFF

V: TRBV6-4
size: once
J: TRBJ2-3
D: NA
DNA: TGTGCCAGCGCCAGGGACCGGAGCACAGATACGCAGTATTTT
CDR3: CASARDRSTDTQYF

V: TRBV5-6
size: NA
J: TRBJ2-7
D: NA
DNA: TGTGCCAGCAGCTTAATTGGGGGGACCGAATTAAGCTCCTACGAGCAGTACTTC
CDR3: CASSLIGGTELSSYEQYF

V: TRBV18
size: NA
J: TRBJ1-2
D: TRBD1
DNA: TGTGCCAGCTCACCATACGTCCCGGGACAGGGGGCCGGGGGCTACACCTTC
CDR3: CASSPYVPGQGAGGYTF

V: TRBV23-1
size: NA
J: TRBJ1-1
D: NA
DNA: TGCGCCAGCAGTCAACGGGACCGCGCAGGAAGGGCTTTCTTT
CDR3: CASSQRDRAGRAFF

V: TRBV27
size: NA
J: TRBJ2-6
D: TRBD1
DNA: TGTGCCAGCAGTGGAGAATACAGGGGGCGGGTATCTGGGGCCAACGTCCTGACTTTC
CDR3: CASSGEYRGRVSGANVLTF

V: TRBV29-1
size: NA
J: TRBJ1-1
D: NA
DNA: TGCAGCGTTGAAGATCCCGGGTCGGGCAGGGCCACTTTCTTT
CDR3: CSVEDPGSGRATFF

V: TRBV18
size: NA
J: TRBJ2-3
D: TRBD2
DNA: TGTGCCAGCTCACCATCGGGACTAGCGGCAGATACGCAGTATTTT
CDR3: CASSPSGLAADTQYF

V: TRBV7-2
size: NA
J: TRBJ1-2
D: NA
DNA: TGTGCCAGCAGCCTAGGGTCCGTCTATGGCTACACCTTC
CDR3: CASSLGSVYGYTF

V: TRBV27
size: NA
J: TRBJ1-6
D: NA
DNA: TGTGCCAGCAGTCCCCAAGGCAGGGCCGGGTCACCCCTCCACTTT
CDR3: CASSPQGRAGSPLHF

V: TRBV2
size: NA
J: TRBJ2-5
D: TRBD2
DNA: TGTGCCAGCAGAGGGACTAGCGGGAGGATTCTTGAGACCCAGTACTTC
CDR3: CASRGTSGRILETQYF

V: TRBV11-2
size: NA
J: TRBJ2-1
D: TRBD2
DNA: TGTGCCAGCAGCTTCACAGCGGGAAAAGGGAATGAGCAGTTCTTC
CDR3: CASSFTAGKGNEQFF

V: TRBV9
size: NA
J: TRBJ2-3
D: TRBD2
DNA: TGTGCCAGCAGTGGGGGACCGGGAGGGTACACAGATACGCAGTATTTT
CDR3: CASSGGPGGYTDTQYF

V: TRBV19
size: NA
J: TRBJ2-5
D: NA
DNA: TGTGCCAGTAGTATGAACAGAGGGGAGACCCAGTACTTC
CDR3: CASSMNRGETQYF

V: TRBV5-1
size: NA
J: TRBJ2-1
D: TRBD1
DNA: TGCGCCAGCAGCGAACGACAGGGGAGGATCGATGAGCAGTTCTTC
CDR3: CASSERQGRIDEQFF

V: TRBV5-5
size: NA
J: TRBJ2-6
D: NA
DNA: TGTGCCAGCAGCTCGACAGGATTCGGCTCTGGGGCCAACGTCCTGACTTTC
CDR3: CASSSTGFGSGANVLTF

V: TRBV28
size: NA
J: TRBJ2-1
D: TRBD2
DNA: TGTGCCAGCAGTTTCGGTGTGGCTAGCGGGCATGAGCAGTTCTTC
CDR3: CASSFGVASGHEQFF

V: TRBV30
size: NA
J: TRBJ1-5
D: TRBD1
DNA: TGTGCCTGGAGTTCGCAGGGGGGCCAGCCCCAGCATTTT
CDR3: CAWSSQGGQPQHF

V: TRBV14
size: NA
J: TRBJ2-1
D: TRBD2
DNA: TGTGCCAGCAGCCAAGATATTAGCGGGAGGGCCCTCAGGGAGCAGTTCTTC
CDR3: CASSQDISGRALREQFF

V: TRBV5-5
size: NA
J: TRBJ2-3
D: TRBD1
DNA: TGTGCCAGCAGTTCACAGGGGGCGGCAGATACGCAGTATTTT
CDR3: CASSSQGAADTQYF

V: TRBV30
size: NA
J: TRBJ1-2
D: TRBD1
DNA: TGTGCCTGGGGACCAAGAGACAGGGGGCTTGTTGGCTACACCTTC
CDR3: CAWGPRDRGLVGYTF

V: TRBV29-1
size: NA
J: TRBJ1-4
D: NA
DNA: TGCAGCGGGAAGGGGACAACTAATGAAAAACTGTTTTTT
CDR3: CSGKGTTNEKLFF

V: TRBV7-6
size: NA
J: TRBJ2-3
D: NA
DNA: TGTGCCAGCAGCTTAAATCAGGGTAAAGATACGCAGTATTTT
CDR3: CASSLNQGKDTQYF

V: TRBV5-4
size: NA
J: TRBJ2-1
D: TRBD2
DNA: TGTGCCAGCAACAAAAACGAGGGACTAGCGGGAGTGAGTGAGCAGTTCTTC
CDR3: CASNKNEGLAGVSEQFF

V: TRBV27
size: NA
J: TRBJ2-1
D: NA
DNA: TGTGCCAGCAGTATCAGCGGGCTCAATGTTGAGCAGTTCTTC
CDR3: CASSISGLNVEQFF

V: TRBV6-1
size: NA
J: TRBJ2-7
D: NA
DNA: TGTGCCACCACAGCCGATTGGGGTTCCTACGAGCAGTACTTC
CDR3: CATTADWGSYEQYF

V: TRBV19
size: few
J: TRBJ2-2
D: NA
DNA: TGTGCCAGTAATTCGGGGGTTCGAACTCCCGGGGAGCTGTTTTTT
CDR3: CASNSGVRTPGELFF

V: TRBV7-3
size: NA
J: TRBJ2-5
D: TRBD2
DNA: TGTGCCAGCAGCCCGGGACTACACCACGAGGAGACCCAGTACTTC
CDR3: CASSPGLHHEETQYF

V: TRBV9
size: NA
J: TRBJ2-3
D: TRBD2
DNA: TGTGCCAGCAGCGTAGAGTCTAGCGGGATTGGGGATACGCAGTATTTT
CDR3: CASSVESSGIGDTQYF

V: TRBV19
size: NA
J: TRBJ2-3
D: NA
DNA: TGTGCCAGTAGTATTGGTGGGAGTAACACAGATACGCAGTATTTT
CDR3: CASSIGGSNTDTQYF

V: TRBV6-5
size: NA
J: TRBJ2-2
D: TRBD1
DNA: TGTGCCAGCAGTTACGCGGACAGGGGTGGCGGGGAGCTGTTTTTT
CDR3: CASSYADRGGGELFF

V: TRBV15
size: few
J: TRBJ2-5
D: NA
DNA: TGTGCCACCAGCAGGGAGAGATCTAGGGGCGCGAGGGAGACCCAGTACTTC
CDR3: CATSRERSRGARETQYF